These 28 T cell receptor beta chains were sequenced from one sample in a study of blood T cell repertoires in COVID-19 (dated by TCRdb to 2018 to 2020). The protocol used for the library was the immunoSEQ multiplex PCR assay. Entries here come from immuneACCESS through TCRdb and include only in-frame sequences with V and J called. Some clones fail to appear in such tables; in the studies checked, an unresolved V gene covers under half of the shortfall, and the cause of the remainder is unknown. The sample table lists about 220,000 clones, roughly four fifths of them with a count of one. The ten largest clones represent approximately 1.2% of the sample. What was sequenced was PBMCs or T cells enriched from blood (not recorded which). All receptors come from a woman aged 40 to 50 with acute COVID-19.

DNA of the CDR3: TGTGCCAGCAGCCCATCAGGCGGGGACACTGAAGCTTTCTTT. This encodes CASSPSGGDTEAFF. The chain has TRBV28 and TRBJ1-1; D gene ambiguous. Germline V CDR1 and CDR2: MDHEN, SYDVKM. Between the trimmed V and J ends, which lost 6 bases and 3 bases, there was a span of 14 bases. The CDR3 runs 14 residues. The whole variable domain, remainder taken from reference TRBV28 and TRBJ1-1, is DVKVTQSSRYLVKRTGEKVFLECVQDMDHENMFWYRQDPGLGLRLIYFSYDVKMKEKGDIPEGYSVSREKKERFSLILESASTNQTSMYLCASSPSGGDTEAFFGQGTRLTVV.

The V gene is TRBV6-1, the J gene TRBJ1-1; D may be TRBD1 (6 bases). V was cut by 2 bases and J by 1 base, with 17 bases left in between. The CDR3 has 17 amino acids. CDR1 is MNHNS, CDR2 SASEGT, per germline. DNA for the CDR3: TGTGCCAGCAGTGAACTCGGGTCAGGGGTCGGGAACACTGAAGCTTTCTTT. Its translation: CASSELGSGVGNTEAFF.

This clone has more than one count but fewer than ten. The chain uses TRBV2 and TRBJ1-3; 10 nucleotides align to TRBD1. The germline V gene has CDR1 SNHLY and CDR2 FYNNEI. V shed 4 bases and J 0 bases; nucleotides not matched to a gene: 0. The CDR3 extends over 15 amino acids. The chain's CDR3 is CASSGTGGSGNTIYF. CDR3 sequence (DNA): TGTGCCAGCAGTGGGACAGGGGGCTCTGGAAACACCATATATTTT.

This clone was observed a handful of times. The J gene is TRBJ1-3, the V gene TRBV30; tentatively, D is TRBD1 (6 bases). Germline V CDR1 and CDR2: GTSNPN, SVGIG (reference sequence). V shed 1 base and J shed 2 bases, with 18 bases lying between them. There are 17 residues in the CDR3. The CDR3 DNA is TGTGCCTGGAGTGGCCGAGGACAGACAGGCGCTGGAAACACCATATATTTT. It encodes CAWSGRGQTGAGNTIYF.

The sample holds many counts of this clone. The CDR3 region has the DNA TGTGCCAGCAGCGACCAAACAGATCAGCCCCAGCATTTT. It yields the protein CASSDQTDQPQHF. This chain uses TRBV7-9 with TRBJ1-5; D is undetermined. The V and J ends lost 5 bases and 5 bases respectively, with 10 bases between them. Germline assignment: CDR1 SEHNR and CDR2 FQNEAQ (reference sequence). This CDR3 contains 13 residues.

The chain links TRBV9 to TRBJ1-1; 8 nucleotides match TRBD1. J was trimmed by 7 bases and V by 0 bases; bases with no gene match: 8. Germline CDR1 and CDR2: SGDLS and YYNGEE. CDR3 length equals 15 residues. The CDR3 here is CASSVGSMGTGEAFF. The CDR3 bases are TGTGCCAGCAGCGTAGGGTCGATGGGGACAGGTGAAGCTTTCTTT.

The rearrangement links TRBV7-9 to TRBJ1-1, with D uncertain. V lost 11 bases and J lost 1, with 8 bases in between. This CDR3 has 11 residues. Germline values: CDR1 SEHNR, CDR2 FQNEAQ (reference sequence). This CDR3 reads CAGEGNTEAFF. The CDR3 coding sequence is TGTGCCGGGGAGGGGAACACTGAAGCTTTCTTT.

V gene TRBV15 combines with J gene TRBJ2-5; D is possibly TRBD1 (6 bases). Deletions cut 0 bases from V and 3 bases from J, with 11 bases between. Germline-derived CDR1 and CDR2 are LNHNV and YYDKDF (reference sequence). The CDR3 is 15 amino acids. The CDR3: CATSRDTGQEETQYF. The CDR3 nucleotides are TGTGCCACCAGCAGAGATACGGGACAAGAAGAGACCCAGTACTTC. Together with reference TRBV15 and TRBJ2-5, the CDR3 gives the full variable domain: DAMVIQNPRYQVTQFGKPVTLSCSQTLNHNVMYWYQQKSSQAPKLLFHYYDKDFNNEADTPDNFQSRRPNTSFCFLDIRSPGLGDTAMYLCATSRDTGQEETQYFGPGTRLLVL.

The J gene is TRBJ2-6, the V gene TRBV6-5; a weak D match, TRBD2 (5 bases). The CDR3 covers 15 residues. Germline V gene lookup returns CDR1 MNHEY and CDR2 SVGAGI. The V and J ends lost 7 bases and 2 bases respectively, with 12 bases between them. The DNA for the CDR3 is TGTGCCAGCAACAATCGGGGAACTGGGGCCAACGTCCTGACTTTC. This gives the protein CASNNRGTGANVLTF.

V usage is TRBV5-1 and J usage is TRBJ2-2; 7 bases match TRBD2. The CDR3 is 15 amino acids. CDR1 SGHRS and CDR2 YFSETQ come from the germline V gene. The ends lost 1 base at V and 5 bases at J; junction bases unmatched: 5. CDR3 DNA: TGCGCCAGCAGCTTGAGGACTAGTACTACCGGGGAGCTGTTTTTT. As protein: CASSLRTSTTGELFF.

The rearrangement uses TRBV9 and TRBJ2-1; D is perhaps TRBD2 (6 bases). This CDR3 is built from 15 residues. Germline-derived CDR1 and CDR2 are SGDLS and YYNGEE. V dropped 4 bases and J dropped 4 bases, with 15 bases sitting between them. CDR3: CASSPRDSSYNEQFF. CDR3 bases: TGTGCCAGCAGCCCACGGGACTCTAGTTACAATGAGCAGTTCTTC.

The table lists this clone with a few counts. The genes are TRBV7-3 and TRBJ1-1; no definite D call. The germline V gene has CDR1 SGHTA and CDR2 FQGTGA. V dropped 1 base and J dropped 2 bases, with 8 bases sitting between them. The CDR3 is 14 amino acids. The CDR3 sequence: CASSLSKTNTEAFF. CDR3 DNA: TGTGCCAGCAGCTTAAGTAAGACTAACACTGAAGCTTTCTTT.

J is TRBJ2-3 and V is TRBV30, with TRBD2 matching 13 bases. Germline V gives CDR1 GTSNPN, CDR2 SVGIG (reference sequence). V trimming: 4 bases; J trimming: 1 base; junction bases outside the gene matches: 5. There are 16 residues in the CDR3. The CDR3 loop reads CAWTRGLAGGTDTQYF. Written as DNA, the CDR3 is TGTGCCTGGACCAGAGGACTAGCGGGGGGCACAGATACGCAGTATTTT. Complete variable domain (other parts from reference TRBV30 and TRBJ2-3): SQTIHQWPATLVQPVGSPLSLECTVEGTSNPNLYWYRQAAGRGLQLLFYSVGIGQISSEVPQNLSASRPQDRQFILSSKKLLLSDSGFYLCAWTRGLAGGTDTQYFGPGTRLTVL.

This clone appeared a few times. The V and J genes are TRBV2 and TRBJ2-1; 10 nucleotides align to TRBD2. V lost 1 base and J lost 6; bases outside the gene matches: 3. The CDR3 consists of 15 residues. Germline V gene sequence: CDR1 SNHLY, CDR2 FYNNEI. CDR3 region: CASSEESGGVNEQFF. DNA of the CDR3: TGTGCCAGCAGTGAAGAAAGCGGGGGGGTCAATGAGCAGTTCTTC.

This chain connects TRBV4-1 to TRBJ1-4; perhaps TRBD1 as D (5 bases). The germline gives CDR1 MGHRA, CDR2 YSYEKL. The V end lost 4 bases, the J end lost 12 bases, and 21 bases lay between the germline ends. The CDR3 sequence is 15 residues long. For the CDR3, the DNA is TGCGCCAGCAGCCGCCCTGGGGCCTCCCCCGGAGAACTGTTTTTT. It specifies CASSRPGASPGELFF.

The chain recombines TRBV10-1 with TRBJ2-7; TRBD1 is a possible D gene (5 bases). Trimming shortened V by 3 bases and J by 1 base, and 7 bases separated the two germline ends. The CDR3 sequence is 13 residues long. Germline V gene lookup returns CDR1 WNHNN and CDR2 SYGVQD (reference sequence). CDR3 DNA sequence: TGCGCCAGCAGTGATAGGGGTTCCTACGAGCAGTACTTC. It translates to CASSDRGSYEQYF.

This chain joins TRBV29-1 and TRBJ2-1; 7 bases line up with TRBD2. Germline-derived CDR1 and CDR2 are SQVTM and ANQGSEA. V shed 5 bases, J shed 1 base, and the junction held 8 bases outside the gene matches. There are 15 residues in the CDR3. In DNA, the CDR3 is TGCAGCGTTCGAAGGGAGGGCGGGTCCTACAATGAGCAGTTCTTC. It specifies CSVRREGGSYNEQFF.

This sequence joins TRBV7-2 and TRBJ2-3, with D unclear. Germline V lookup: CDR1 SGHTA, CDR2 FQGNSA. The CDR3 length is 15 residues. V was trimmed by 1 base and J by 2 bases, leaving 10 bases between them. CDR3 bases: TGTGCCAGCAGCTTAGTGGGCAGAACCACAGATACGCAGTATTTT. This translates into CASSLVGRTTDTQYF.

In this sample, this clone turned up once. J is TRBJ2-7 and V is TRBV7-2, with TRBD2 identical over 7 bases. CDR3 length: 13 residues. Per the germline V gene, CDR1 is SGHTA and CDR2 is FQGNSA. Losses at the gene ends were 4 bases for V and 2 bases for J; bases not matched to a gene: 2. The CDR3 here is CASSWGGTYEQYF. In DNA form, the CDR3 reads TGTGCCAGCAGCTGGGGGGGTACCTACGAGCAGTACTTC.

This clone showed up just a few times. The genes are TRBV7-8 and TRBJ1-1; D gene unclear. The germline V and J ends were trimmed by 1 base and 5 bases, with 14 bases remaining between them. In germline, CDR1 is SGHVS, CDR2 FQNEAQ. The CDR3 has 15 amino acids. The CDR3 nucleotides read TGTGCCAGCAGCTTAGTTGAGGGTGGCGGGACTGAAGCTTTCTTT. It is translated as CASSLVEGGGTEAFF. Full variable domain (remainder filled in from reference TRBV7-8 and TRBJ1-1): GAGVSQSPRYKVAKRGQDVALRCDPISGHVSLFWYQQALGQGPEFLTYFQNEAQLDKSGLPSDRFFAERPEGSVSTLKIQRTQQEDSAVYLCASSLVEGGGTEAFFGQGTRLTVV.

The gene calls are TRBV11-2 and TRBJ2-1, with D unclear. The CDR3 sequence is 16 residues long. Deletions cut 2 bases from V and 0 bases from J, with 11 bases between. Germline-derived CDR1 and CDR2 are SGHAT and FQNNGV. The CDR3 region is CASSLTLRSSYNEQFF. The CDR3 nucleotides are TGTGCCAGCAGCTTAACCCTACGAAGCTCCTACAATGAGCAGTTCTTC.

The chain combines TRBV5-1 with TRBJ2-1, with D perhaps matching TRBD2 (7 bases). Germline V lookup: CDR1 SGHRS, CDR2 YFSETQ. This CDR3 has 16 residues. V was shortened by 0 bases and J by 10 bases, with 20 bases between the two germline ends. In DNA form, the CDR3 reads TGCGCCAGCAGCTTGGGCGGGGGCGCGAGTTTTAGCGAGCAGTTCTTC. It specifies CASSLGGGASFSEQFF.

Concerning this clone: The sample contains more than one DNA sequence encoding this CDR3. The J gene is TRBJ2-7, the V gene TRBV5-1; D unresolved. This CDR3 comprises 13 residues. The V end was cut by 0 bases, the J end by 0 bases, with 4 bases between. Germline V gives CDR1 SGHRS, CDR2 YFSETQ. CDR3 amino acids: CASSLAVSYEQYF. The DNA of the CDR3 is TGCGCCAGCAGCTTGGCCGTCTCCTACGAGCAGTACTTC.

The chain employs TRBV6-6 and TRBJ1-1, with D maybe TRBD1 (5 bases). Between the trimmed V and J ends, which lost 6 bases and 1 base, there was a span of 9 bases. This CDR3 contains 13 residues. Germline assignment: CDR1 MNHNY and CDR2 SVGAGI (reference sequence). The DNA of the CDR3 is TGTGCCAGCAGCACGACAGCGAACACTGAAGCTTTCTTT. Translation: CASSTTANTEAFF.

V gene TRBV19 combines with J gene TRBJ2-5; TRBD2 matches at 8 bases. The CDR3 is 18 amino acids. The V gene end was trimmed by 3 bases and the J gene end by 0 bases; junction bases not matched to a gene: 12. CDR1 and CDR2 (germline): LNHDA, SQIVND (reference sequence). CDR3 loop: CASSMEGSGVPYQETQYF. In DNA, the CDR3 is TGTGCCAGTAGTATGGAGGGTAGCGGGGTCCCGTACCAAGAGACCCAGTACTTC.

The V and J genes are TRBV7-7 and TRBJ2-2; the D gene is possibly TRBD2 (5 bases). The V gene lost 5 bases and the J gene lost 3 bases, with 16 bases spanning the gap. CDR3 length: 16 amino acids. CDR1 SSHAT and CDR2 FNYEAQ come from the germline V gene (reference sequence). For the CDR3, the DNA is TGTGCCAGCAGCCCTGAGGTTGGGAGATACACCGGGGAGCTGTTTTTT. It specifies CASSPEVGRYTGELFF.

The chain has TRBV24-1 and TRBJ2-1; a weak D match, TRBD1 (8 bases). The CDR3 is 15 residues long. CDR1 KGHDR and CDR2 SFDVKD come from the germline V gene. Deletions cut 4 bases from V and 3 bases from J, with 12 bases between. The CDR3, as DNA: TGTGCCACCAGTGACAACAGGGGGGGCTACAATGAGCAGTTCTTC. This gives the protein CATSDNRGGYNEQFF.

The chain carries TRBV11-2 and TRBJ2-1; TRBD1 agrees at 12 bases. Trimming cost V 1 base and J 9 bases; bases outside gene matches: 4. This CDR3 contains 15 residues. Germline lookup yields CDR1 SGHAT and CDR2 FQNNGV. CDR3 in DNA: TGTGCCAGCAGCTTAGTTGGGACAGGGGGCTCTGAGCAGTTCTTC. Protein sequence: CASSLVGTGGSEQFF.